This T cell receptor beta chain was retrieved from a study of T-cell reconstitution after alpha-beta-depleted transplantation in children. The authors prepared the TCRbeta library with unique molecular identifiers. TCRdb re-called the PCR reads with MiXCR, one entry per CDR3 protein. In the table there are some 490,000 distinct CDR3 sequences, around 12% of which are singletons. The TCR originated in a human donor who donated a stem cell graft to a child with combined immunodeficiency. Sequenced material: PBMCs from the stem cell graft donor, taken from the stem cell graft.

The CDR3 spells CSASTGGHNYGYTF. The DNA for the CDR3 is TGCAGTGCTAGTACAGGGGGCCATAACTATGGCTACACCTTC. The chain joins TRBV20-1 to TRBJ1-2, with 9 bases matching TRBD1. CDR1 and CDR2 from the germline V gene are DFQATT and SNEGSKA (reference sequence). The CDR3 spans 14 residues. J lost 1 base, V lost 3 bases, and 3 bases had no gene match.